This T cell receptor (beta chain) was observed in a study of shared clonotypes between healthy human individuals. The investigators split CD4+ cells into a CD45RA+ naive subset and a CD45RA-negative memory subset. The material for each subset, its genomic DNA, was split evenly across several immunoSEQ plates. Per the original data handling: Sequence data from immunoSEQ were junction-only and lacked quality scores; consequently, filtering differed. The table came from immunoSEQ multiplex PCR; TCRdb's copy has only in-frame clones and leaves some out. V and J calls plus clone size are reproduced from that table; the DNA served to infer D and trimming. The table includes nearly 1 million clones, less than 85% detected once. J lost 4 bases, V lost 7 bases, and 8 bases had no gene match. Germline-derived CDR1 and CDR2 are SGHTA and FQGNSA. This CDR3 region has 16 residues. Comment on this clone: The antigen is unknown.

Study-wide findings and caveats: Memory subsets generally showed lower estimated richness than naive subsets.

This chain connects TRBV7-2 to TRBJ2-5; TRBD2 agrees at 14 bases. Specimen: memory CD4+ T cells sorted from blood. Subset described: CD45RA-negative fraction. This TCR derives from a man aged 18 to 35 in good health. CDR3 in amino acids: CASTTGLAGAGETQYF. As DNA, the CDR3 is TGTGCCAGCACCACGGGACTAGCGGGAGCAGGAGAGACCCAGTACTTC.